The clone carrying this T cell receptor beta chain was seen many times. Its antigen is not known. Other DNA sequences within the sample encode an identical CDR3. The isolated RNA, all of it, was reverse transcribed, so expressed TCRB transcripts were what got sequenced. Some clones are missing from TCRdb's copy, which holds only in-frame ones; the method was immunoSEQ multiplex PCR. The sample carries 300,000 to 400,000 clones, roughly a tenth recorded once. Germline CDR1 reads MDHEN; CDR2 reads SYDVKM. V was cut by 4 bases and J by 8 bases, with 8 bases left in between. The CDR3 length is 11 residues. This entry comes from a study of beta chain features in type 1 diabetes. About the study: Patients shared similar age, gender and cell yields with healthy donors. Cells sorted and examined across all samples totaled 85 million to 130 million. Study-wide findings and caveats: In all four CD4+ subsets, TCRB CDR3 length was significantly, moderately reduced in type 1 diabetes. Overrepresentation of cells with high TCR expression could result from cDNA sequencing.

The chain has TRBV28 and TRBJ1-2; no clear D. The TCR was taken from a man aged 30 to 45 with type 1 diabetes. The sequenced sample consisted of central memory CD4+ T cells from blood. This CDR3 is CASSYRRGYTF. The CDR3 DNA is TGTGCCAGCAGTTATAGGAGGGGCTACACCTTC.